Sequencing of this T cell receptor beta chain was carried out in a study of shared T cell receptors in the human thymus. TCRdb's table, derived via immunoSEQ multiplex PCR, lists solely in-frame clones and lacks some. The table lists over 650,000 clones, around 87% of them singletons, with approximately 0.0097% in the top ten. Trimming cost V 3 bases and J 0 bases; bases outside gene matches: 11. The V gene's germline CDR1 is SGHRS and CDR2 YFSETQ. This CDR3 spans 17 amino acids. The sample was also linked to a second study, of human thymus T cells. In that study: Immunologically healthy infants in Finland undergoing congenital heart defect surgery were the donors.

The sequencing sample was made of thymocytes. This chain connects TRBV5-1 to TRBJ1-1; 7 bases map to TRBD1. The source is a boy under three years old with a congenital heart defect. CDR3 protein: CASSWSGTANLNTEAFF. Here the CDR3 DNA reads TGCGCCAGCAGCTGGTCAGGGACAGCTAATTTGAACACTGAAGCTTTCTTT. The full variable domain, in which reference TRBV5-1 and TRBJ1-1 provide the parts outside the CDR3, is KAGVTQTPRYLIKTRGQQVTLSCSPISGHRSVSWYQQTPGQGLQFLFEYFSETQRNKGNFPGRFSGRQFSNSRSEMNVSTLELGDSALYLCASSWSGTANLNTEAFFGQGTRLTVV.